These 9 T cell receptor beta chains were all obtained from the same sample, sequenced in a study of blood T cell repertoires in COVID-19. Repertoires were generated with immunoSEQ multiplex PCR, while TCRdb's copy carries only in-frame clones and drops some. The table includes 60,000 or so clones, 78% detected once. What was sequenced was peripheral blood. These receptors were taken from a human donor in a cohort sampled during active COVID-19.

The CDR3 loop reads CASGPQEDYNQPQHF. The CDR3, as DNA: TGTGCCAGCGGACCGCAGGAGGATTACAATCAGCCCCAGCATTTT. This sequence joins TRBV27 and TRBJ1-5; D is undetermined. V lost 8 bases to trimming and J lost 3 bases, with 17 bases between them. Per germline, CDR1 MNHEY and CDR2 SMNVEV (reference sequence). The CDR3 runs 15 residues.

The chain is built from TRBV7-2 and TRBJ2-1, with 10 positions matching TRBD2. The CDR3 has 16 residues. Germline assignment: CDR1 SGHTA and CDR2 FQGNSA. V was clipped by 0 bases and J by 9 bases; unmatched bases: 8. This CDR3 reads CASSLAPAGGGTEQFF. In nucleotides, the CDR3 is TGTGCCAGCAGCTTAGCCCCAGCGGGAGGGGGGACTGAGCAGTTCTTC.

The chain joins TRBV28 to TRBJ1-5; tentative D call: TRBD1 (5 bases). Per germline, CDR1 MDHEN and CDR2 SYDVKM. The V end was cut by 3 bases, the J end by 4 bases, with 13 bases between. The CDR3 spans 15 residues. CDR3 bases: TGTGCCAGCAGTTTGGGGCAGTCTTTTAATCAGCCCCAGCATTTT. This encodes CASSLGQSFNQPQHF.

The V call is TRBV14, the J call TRBJ2-3; D is ambiguous. V lost 4 bases and J 4 bases, leaving 21 bases between the germline ends. The CDR3 totals 17 residues. Germline-derived CDR1 and CDR2 are SGHDN and FVKESK. CDR3 residues: CASSPTVFSTVPDTQYF. For the CDR3, the DNA is TGTGCCAGCAGCCCCACCGTGTTCTCTACGGTTCCAGATACGCAGTATTTT.

The rearrangement uses TRBV6-6 and TRBJ2-1, with TRBD2 identical over 7 bases. The CDR3 spans 14 residues. Looked up from germline, CDR1 is MNHNY and CDR2 is SVGAGI (reference sequence). V was pared by 2 bases and J by 4 bases, with 2 bases of the junction left unmatched. The CDR3: CASSYGTIYNEQFF. The CDR3 region has the DNA TGTGCCAGCAGTTACGGGACTATTTACAATGAGCAGTTCTTC.

The rearrangement uses TRBV6-5 and TRBJ1-2; D is unclear. The CDR3 covers 14 residues. CDR1 is MNHEY and CDR2 is SVGAGI in the germline V gene. With 2 bases removed from V and 7 bases from J, the gap between germline ends came to 14 bases. The CDR3 nucleotides read TGTGCCAGCAGTTACACGAACCGGGAGGGTGGCTACACCTTC. Encoded protein: CASSYTNREGGYTF.

This clone was seen a few times. The V and J genes are TRBV4-3 and TRBJ2-6, with D maybe TRBD1 (6 bases). Between the trimmed V and J ends, which lost 0 bases and 2 bases, there was a span of 8 bases. This CDR3 spans 16 amino acids. The V gene's germline CDR1 is LGHNA and CDR2 YSLEER. This CDR3 reads CASSQDGGAGANVLTF. CDR3 nucleotides: TGCGCCAGCAGCCAAGATGGGGGCGCTGGGGCCAACGTCCTGACTTTC.

CDR3 sequence (DNA): TGTGCCAGCGGGGGCCAGATTGACAATGAGCAGTTCTTC. It translates to CASGGQIDNEQFF. V usage is TRBV6-5 and J usage is TRBJ2-1; possible D gene TRBD1, 6 bases. This CDR3 spans 13 amino acids. V lost 8 bases, J lost 5 bases, and 13 bases lay in between. Germline loops: CDR1 MNHEY, CDR2 SVGAGI.

This chain links TRBV10-3 with TRBJ2-7; 9 bases are a match to TRBD2. With 10 bases clipped from V and 2 bases from J, the junction kept 9 bases outside the gene matches. CDR1 and CDR2 (germline): ENHRY, SYGVKD. The CDR3 length is 14 residues. The DNA for the CDR3 is TGTGCCACCACGCCGCGGGGGGGCCCCTACGAGCAGTACTTC. It codes for CATTPRGGPYEQYF.